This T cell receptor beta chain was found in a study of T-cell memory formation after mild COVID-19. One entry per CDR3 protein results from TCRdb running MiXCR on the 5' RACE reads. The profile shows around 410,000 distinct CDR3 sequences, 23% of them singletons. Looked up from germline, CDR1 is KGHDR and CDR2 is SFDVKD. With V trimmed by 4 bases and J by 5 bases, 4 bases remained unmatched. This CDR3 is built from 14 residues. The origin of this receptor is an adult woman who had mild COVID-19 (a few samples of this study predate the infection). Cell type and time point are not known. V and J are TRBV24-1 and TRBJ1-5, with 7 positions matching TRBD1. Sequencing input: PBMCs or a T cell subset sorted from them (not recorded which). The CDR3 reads CATSERQGDQPQHF. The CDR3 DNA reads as TGTGCCACCAGTGAACGACAGGGAGATCAGCCCCAGCATTTT.